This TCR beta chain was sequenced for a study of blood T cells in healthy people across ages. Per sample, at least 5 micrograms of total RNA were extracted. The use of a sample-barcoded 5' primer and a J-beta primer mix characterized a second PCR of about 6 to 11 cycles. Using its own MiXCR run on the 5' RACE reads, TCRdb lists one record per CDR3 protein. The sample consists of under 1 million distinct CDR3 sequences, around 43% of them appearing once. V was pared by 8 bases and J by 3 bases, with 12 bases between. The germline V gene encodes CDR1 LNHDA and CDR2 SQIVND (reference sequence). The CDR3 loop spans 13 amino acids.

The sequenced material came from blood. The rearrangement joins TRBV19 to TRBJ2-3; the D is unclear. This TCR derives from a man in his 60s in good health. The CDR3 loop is CASRSTGTDTQYF. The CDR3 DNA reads TGTGCCAGTCGATCGACTGGAACAGATACGCAGTATTTT.